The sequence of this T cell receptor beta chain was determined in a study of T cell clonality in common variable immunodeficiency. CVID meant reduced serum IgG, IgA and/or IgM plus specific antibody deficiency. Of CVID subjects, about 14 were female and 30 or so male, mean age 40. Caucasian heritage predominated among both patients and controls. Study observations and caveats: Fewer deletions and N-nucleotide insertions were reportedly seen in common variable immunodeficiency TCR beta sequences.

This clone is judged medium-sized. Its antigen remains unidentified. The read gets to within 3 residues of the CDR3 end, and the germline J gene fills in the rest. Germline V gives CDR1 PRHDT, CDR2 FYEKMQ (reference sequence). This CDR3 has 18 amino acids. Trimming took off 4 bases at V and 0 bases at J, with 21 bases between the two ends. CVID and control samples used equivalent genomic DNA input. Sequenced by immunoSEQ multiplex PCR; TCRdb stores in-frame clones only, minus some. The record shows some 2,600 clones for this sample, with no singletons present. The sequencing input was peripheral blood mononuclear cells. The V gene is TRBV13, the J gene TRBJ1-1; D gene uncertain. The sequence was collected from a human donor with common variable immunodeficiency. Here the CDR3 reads CASSYNIGGDGMNTEAFF. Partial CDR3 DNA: TGTGCCAGCAGCTACAATATCGGCGGTGATGGAATGAACACTGAA.